This T cell receptor (beta chain) was identified in a study of shared clonotypes between healthy human individuals. Study findings and constraints: Relative to clonotypes present in all four donors, those not shared had lower generation probabilities. Richness estimates generally favored naive over memory subsets. Represented diversity, genetic and exposure-history alike, was limited by few donors. For naive CD4 cells, roughly 5.5% of clonotypes were shared across a handful of donors.

This CDR3 region has 13 residues. CDR1 SNHLY and CDR2 FYNNEI come from the germline V gene. V lost 6 bases, J lost 4 bases, and 9 bases lay in between. On this clone itself: What it recognizes is unknown.

Clones were sequenced by immunoSEQ multiplex PCR, and TCRdb holds only the in-frame ones, with some missing. The sample has over a million clones, around three quarters seen once; the top ten hold approximately 0.5%. V and J are TRBV2 and TRBJ2-2, with D possibly called TRBD1 or TRBD2 (5 bases each). The sequence derives from a man between 18 and 35 years old in good health. Some clones in this sample may be carry-over from other donors' samples. Sequenced: memory CD4+ T cells from PBMCs. Subset indicated: CD45RA-negative fraction. The CDR3 DNA is TGTGCCAGCAGAGGGGACGTCACCGGGGAGCTGTTTTTT. Protein sequence: CASRGDVTGELFF.